Here is one T cell receptor (beta chain) with its context. Antigen specificity is unknown. A single base separates this from a much larger clone, so it may be a read error. These data come from a study of molecular identifiers for immune sequencing clone quantification. The study's findings and limits: Reports indicate spiked Jurkat TCR RNA from one cell could be found among around 970,000 naive cells.

The CDR3 contains 16 residues. Trimming took 4 bases from V and 3 from J, leaving 16 bases between them. TCRdb analysed the PCR reads with MiXCR anew, one entry per CDR3 protein. The table has hundreds of thousands of distinct CDR3 sequences, about 22% seen once. This receptor was taken from a human donor in good health. Some libraries in this study had Jurkat cell RNA spiked in. The source material was naive CD8+ T cells from blood, with Jurkat cell RNA spiked in. Subset reported: FACS-sorted CD8+CD4-CCR7+CD45RA+ naive T cells. The chain is built from TRBV12-3 or TRBV12-4 and TRBJ1-3, with a weak D call TRBD1 (6 bases). The CDR3 DNA reads as TGTGCCAGCAGTTCAGAGCCAGGGGCGTTTGGAAACACCATATATTTT. Translated, it gives CASSSEPGAFGNTIYF.